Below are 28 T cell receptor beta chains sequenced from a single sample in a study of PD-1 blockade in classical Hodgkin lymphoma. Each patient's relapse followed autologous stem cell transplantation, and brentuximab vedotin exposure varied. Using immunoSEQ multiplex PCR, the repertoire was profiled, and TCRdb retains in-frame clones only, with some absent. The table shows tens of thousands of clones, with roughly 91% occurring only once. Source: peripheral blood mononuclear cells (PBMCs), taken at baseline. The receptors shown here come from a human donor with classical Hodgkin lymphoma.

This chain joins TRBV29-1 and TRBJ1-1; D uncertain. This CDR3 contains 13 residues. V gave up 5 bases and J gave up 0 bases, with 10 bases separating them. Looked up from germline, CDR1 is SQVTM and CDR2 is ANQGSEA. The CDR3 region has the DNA TGCAGCGTTTCCCCCCTTGTGAACACTGAAGCTTTCTTT. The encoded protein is CSVSPLVNTEAFF.

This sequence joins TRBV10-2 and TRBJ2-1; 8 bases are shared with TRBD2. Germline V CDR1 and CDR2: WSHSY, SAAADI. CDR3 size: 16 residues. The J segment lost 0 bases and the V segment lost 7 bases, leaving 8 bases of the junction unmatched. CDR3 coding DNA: TGCGCCAGCACCCACCCAACTAGCGGCTCCTACAATGAGCAGTTCTTC. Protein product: CASTHPTSGSYNEQFF.

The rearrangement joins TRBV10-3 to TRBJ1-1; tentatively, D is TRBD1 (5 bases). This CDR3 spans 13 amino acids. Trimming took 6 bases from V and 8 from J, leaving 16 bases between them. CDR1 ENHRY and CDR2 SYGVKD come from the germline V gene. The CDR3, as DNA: TGTGCCATCAGGACGTCGGGGGTTAAGGAAGCTTTCTTT. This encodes CAIRTSGVKEAFF.

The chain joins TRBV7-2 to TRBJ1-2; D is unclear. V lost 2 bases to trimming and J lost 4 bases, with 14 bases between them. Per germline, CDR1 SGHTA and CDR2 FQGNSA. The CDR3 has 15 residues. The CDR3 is CASSLNWETLYGYTF. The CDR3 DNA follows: TGTGCCAGCAGCTTAAACTGGGAGACTCTCTATGGCTACACCTTC. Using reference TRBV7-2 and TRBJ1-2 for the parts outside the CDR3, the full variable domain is GAGVSQSPSNKVTEKGKDVELRCDPISGHTALYWYRQSLGQGLEFLIYFQGNSAPDKSGLPSDRFSAERTGGSVSTLTIQRTQQEDSAVYLCASSLNWETLYGYTFGSGTRLTVV.

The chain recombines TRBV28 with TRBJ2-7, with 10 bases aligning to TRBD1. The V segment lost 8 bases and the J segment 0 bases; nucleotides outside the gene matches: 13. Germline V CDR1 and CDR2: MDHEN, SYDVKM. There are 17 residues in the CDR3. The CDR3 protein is CASLTGTGVPGSYEQYF. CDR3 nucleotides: TGTGCCAGCCTAACCGGGACAGGGGTGCCTGGCTCCTACGAGCAGTACTTC.

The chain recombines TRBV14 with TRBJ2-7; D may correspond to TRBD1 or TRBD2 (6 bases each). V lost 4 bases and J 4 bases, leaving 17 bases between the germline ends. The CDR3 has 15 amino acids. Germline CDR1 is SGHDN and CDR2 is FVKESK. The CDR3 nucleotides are TGTGCCAGCAGCCGCCGGGACACCGGACTATACGAGCAGTACTTC. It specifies CASSRRDTGLYEQYF.

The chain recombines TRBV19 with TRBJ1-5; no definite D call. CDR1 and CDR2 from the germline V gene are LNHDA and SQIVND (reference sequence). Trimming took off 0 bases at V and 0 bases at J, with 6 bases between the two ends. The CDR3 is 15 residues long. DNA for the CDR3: TGTGCCAGTAGTATAGACAGGCCTAGCAATCAGCCCCAGCATTTT. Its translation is CASSIDRPSNQPQHF.

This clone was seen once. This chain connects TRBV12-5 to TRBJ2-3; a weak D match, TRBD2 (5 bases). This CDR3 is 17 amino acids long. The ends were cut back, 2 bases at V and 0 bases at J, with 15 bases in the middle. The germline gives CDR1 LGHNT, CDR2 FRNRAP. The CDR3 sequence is CASGLRGKHTSTDTQYF. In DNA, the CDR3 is TGTGCTAGTGGTTTGCGGGGAAAGCACACTAGCACAGATACGCAGTATTTT.

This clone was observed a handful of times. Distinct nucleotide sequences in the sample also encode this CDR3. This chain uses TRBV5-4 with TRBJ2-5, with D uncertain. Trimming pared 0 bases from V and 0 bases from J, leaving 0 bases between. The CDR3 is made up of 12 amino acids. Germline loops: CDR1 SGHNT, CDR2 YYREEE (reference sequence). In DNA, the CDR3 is TGTGCCAGCAGCTTGGACCAAGAGACCCAGTACTTC. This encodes CASSLDQETQYF.

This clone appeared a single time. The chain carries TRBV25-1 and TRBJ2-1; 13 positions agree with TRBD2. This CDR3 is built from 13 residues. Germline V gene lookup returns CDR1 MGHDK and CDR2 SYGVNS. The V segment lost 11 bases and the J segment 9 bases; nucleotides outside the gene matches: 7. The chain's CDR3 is CALLAGGPREQFF. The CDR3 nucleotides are TGTGCCCTACTAGCGGGGGGGCCTCGTGAGCAGTTCTTC.

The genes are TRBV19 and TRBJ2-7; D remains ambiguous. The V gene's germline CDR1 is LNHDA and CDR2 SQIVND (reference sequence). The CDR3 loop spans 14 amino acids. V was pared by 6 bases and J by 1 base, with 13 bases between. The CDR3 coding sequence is TGTGCCAGTAGACCAACTGATGGGTCCTACGAGCAGTACTTC. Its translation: CASRPTDGSYEQYF.

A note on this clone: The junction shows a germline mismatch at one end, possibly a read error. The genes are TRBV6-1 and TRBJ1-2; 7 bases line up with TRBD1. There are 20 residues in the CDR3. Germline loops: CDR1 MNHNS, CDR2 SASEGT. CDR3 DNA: TGTGCCAGCAGAGAAGCGGGGGAGAGACCGGGACAGAACTCTAACTATGGCTACACCTTC. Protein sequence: CASREAGERPGQNSNYGYTF.

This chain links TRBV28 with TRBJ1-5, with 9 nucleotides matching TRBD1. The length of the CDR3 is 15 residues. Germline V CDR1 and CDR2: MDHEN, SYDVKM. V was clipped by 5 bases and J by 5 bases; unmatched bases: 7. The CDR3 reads CASSNGQGTDQPQHF. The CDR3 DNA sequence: TGTGCCAGCAGTAATGGACAGGGGACGGATCAGCCCCAGCATTTT.

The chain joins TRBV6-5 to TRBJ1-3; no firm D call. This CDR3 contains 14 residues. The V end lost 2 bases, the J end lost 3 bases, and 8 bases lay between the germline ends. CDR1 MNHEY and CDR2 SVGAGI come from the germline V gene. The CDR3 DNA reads TGTGCCAGCAGTTACCAGAAAAATGGAAACACCATATATTTT. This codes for CASSYQKNGNTIYF.

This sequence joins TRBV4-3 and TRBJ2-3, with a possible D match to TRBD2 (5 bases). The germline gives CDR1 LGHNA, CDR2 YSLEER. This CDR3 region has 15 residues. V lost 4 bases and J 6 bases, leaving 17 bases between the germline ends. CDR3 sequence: CASSLVEGLGDTQYF. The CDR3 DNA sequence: TGCGCCAGCAGCCTAGTTGAGGGATTAGGGGATACGCAGTATTTT.

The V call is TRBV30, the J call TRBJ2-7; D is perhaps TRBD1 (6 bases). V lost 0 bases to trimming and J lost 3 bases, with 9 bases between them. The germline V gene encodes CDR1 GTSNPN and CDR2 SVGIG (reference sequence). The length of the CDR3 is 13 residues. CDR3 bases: TGTGCCTGGAGTGTTGGGGACATCTACGAGCAGTACTTC. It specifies CAWSVGDIYEQYF.

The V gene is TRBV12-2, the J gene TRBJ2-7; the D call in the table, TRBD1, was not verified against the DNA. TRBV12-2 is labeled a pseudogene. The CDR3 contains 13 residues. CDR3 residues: CASRFLQGNEQYF. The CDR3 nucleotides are TGTGCAAGTCGCTTTTTGCAGGGAAACGAGCAGTACTTC.

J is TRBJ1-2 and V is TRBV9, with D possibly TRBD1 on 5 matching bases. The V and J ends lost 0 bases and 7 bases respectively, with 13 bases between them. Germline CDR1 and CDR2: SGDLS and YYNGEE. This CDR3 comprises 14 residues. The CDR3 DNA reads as TGTGCCAGCAGCGTAGACGGACAATGGTCTGGCTACACCTTC. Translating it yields CASSVDGQWSGYTF.

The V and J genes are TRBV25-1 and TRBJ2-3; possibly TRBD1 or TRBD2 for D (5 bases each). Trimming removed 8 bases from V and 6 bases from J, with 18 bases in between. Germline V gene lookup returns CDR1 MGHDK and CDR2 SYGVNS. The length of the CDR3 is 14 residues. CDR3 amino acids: CASSTGTPRDTQYF. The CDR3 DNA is TGTGCCAGCTCAACCGGGACCCCCAGGGATACGCAGTATTTT.

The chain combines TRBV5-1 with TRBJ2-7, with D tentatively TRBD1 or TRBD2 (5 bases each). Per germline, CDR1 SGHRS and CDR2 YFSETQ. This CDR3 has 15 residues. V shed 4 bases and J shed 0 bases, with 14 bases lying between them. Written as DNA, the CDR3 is TGCGCCAGCAGCCCTGGGACGGTGAGCTCCTACGAGCAGTACTTC. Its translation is CASSPGTVSSYEQYF.

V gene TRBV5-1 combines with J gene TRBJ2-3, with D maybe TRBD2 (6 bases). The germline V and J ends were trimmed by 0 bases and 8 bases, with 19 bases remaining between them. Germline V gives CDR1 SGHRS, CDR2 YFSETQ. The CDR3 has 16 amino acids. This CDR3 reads CASSLGPSTRGSTQYF. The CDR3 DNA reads TGCGCCAGCAGCTTGGGCCCCAGCACCCGGGGGTCTACGCAGTATTTT.

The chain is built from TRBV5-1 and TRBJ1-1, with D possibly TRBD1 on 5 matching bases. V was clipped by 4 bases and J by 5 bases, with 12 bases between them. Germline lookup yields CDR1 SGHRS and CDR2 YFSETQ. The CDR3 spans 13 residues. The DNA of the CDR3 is TGCGCCAGCAGCCCGGCGGGGGGGACTGAAGCTTTCTTT. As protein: CASSPAGGTEAFF.

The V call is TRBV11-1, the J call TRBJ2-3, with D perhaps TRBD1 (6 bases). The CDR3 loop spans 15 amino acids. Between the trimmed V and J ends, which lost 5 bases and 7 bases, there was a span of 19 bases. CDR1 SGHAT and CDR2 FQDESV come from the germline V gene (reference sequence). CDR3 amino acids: CASSPPGASIYTQYF. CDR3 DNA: TGTGCCAGCAGCCCTCCAGGGGCTTCAATATATACGCAGTATTTT.

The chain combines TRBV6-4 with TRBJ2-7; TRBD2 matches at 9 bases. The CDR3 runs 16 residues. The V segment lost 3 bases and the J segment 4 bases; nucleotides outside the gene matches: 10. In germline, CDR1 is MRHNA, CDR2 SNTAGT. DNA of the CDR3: TGTGCCAGCAGTGAGTATGCGGGAGGGCCTAATTACGAGCAGTACTTC. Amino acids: CASSEYAGGPNYEQYF.

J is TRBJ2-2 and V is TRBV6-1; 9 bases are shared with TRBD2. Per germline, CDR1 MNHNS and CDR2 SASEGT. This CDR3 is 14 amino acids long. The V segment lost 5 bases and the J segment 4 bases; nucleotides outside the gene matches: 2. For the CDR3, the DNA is TGTGCCAGCAGTAGACTAGCGGTCACCGGGGAGCTGTTTTTT. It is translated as CASSRLAVTGELFF.

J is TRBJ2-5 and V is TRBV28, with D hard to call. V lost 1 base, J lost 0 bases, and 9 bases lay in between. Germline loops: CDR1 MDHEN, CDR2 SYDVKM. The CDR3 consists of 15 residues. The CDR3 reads CASSLSGSYQETQYF. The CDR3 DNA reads TGTGCCAGCAGTTTATCGGGCAGTTACCAAGAGACCCAGTACTTC.

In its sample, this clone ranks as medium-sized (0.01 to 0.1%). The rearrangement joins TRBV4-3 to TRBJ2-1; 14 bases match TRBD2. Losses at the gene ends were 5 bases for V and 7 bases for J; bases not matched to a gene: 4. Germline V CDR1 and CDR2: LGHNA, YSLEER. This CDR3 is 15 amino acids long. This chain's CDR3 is CASSDGTSGGNEQFF. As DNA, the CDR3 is TGCGCCAGCAGCGACGGGACTAGCGGGGGAAATGAGCAGTTCTTC.

The CDR3 sequence is CASSSATEAFF. The CDR3 nucleotides are TGTGCCAGCAGCTCGGCCACTGAAGCTTTCTTT. This chain uses TRBV7-2 with TRBJ1-1; no firm D call. The ends were cut back, 4 bases at V and 4 bases at J, with 4 bases in the middle. Germline V gene data show CDR1 as SGHTA and CDR2 as FQGNSA. The CDR3 spans 11 residues.